This record looks at one T cell receptor beta chain sequence and its context. Antigen: not known. The data are from a study of T cell responses to AZD1222 COVID-19 vaccine. General study points: Only a handful of people who got AZD1222 tested seropositive at baseline. Donors skewed white British and female; clonal diversity was possibly underestimated.

The germline V gene encodes CDR1 PRHDT and CDR2 FYEKMQ (reference sequence). The CDR3 sequence is 16 residues long. J was trimmed by 7 bases and V by 5 bases; bases with no gene match: 9. Produced via immunoSEQ multiplex PCR; TCRdb's table is partial and in-frame only. The sample includes about 110,000 clones, roughly nine tenths of them seen just once. This specimen was peripheral blood, taken on day 0 of MenACWY control vaccination. This receptor was identified in an adult in good health. V gene TRBV13 combines with J gene TRBJ2-1; 12 bases are shared with TRBD1. The CDR3 DNA reads TGTGCCAGCAGCCACGCCGGGACAGGGGGCGAAAATGAGCAGTTCTTC. Its protein is CASSHAGTGGENEQFF.